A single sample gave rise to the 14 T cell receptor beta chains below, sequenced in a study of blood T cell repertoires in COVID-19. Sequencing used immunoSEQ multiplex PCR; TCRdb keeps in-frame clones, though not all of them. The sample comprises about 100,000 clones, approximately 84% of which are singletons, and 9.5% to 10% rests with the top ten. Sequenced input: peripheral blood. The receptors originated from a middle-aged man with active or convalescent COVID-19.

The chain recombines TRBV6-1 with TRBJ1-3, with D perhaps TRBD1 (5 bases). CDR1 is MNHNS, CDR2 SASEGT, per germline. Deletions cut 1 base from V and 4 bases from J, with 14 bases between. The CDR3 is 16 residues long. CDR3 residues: CASSEVDSLGGNTIYF. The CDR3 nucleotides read TGTGCCAGCAGTGAAGTAGACAGCCTGGGAGGAAACACCATATATTTT.

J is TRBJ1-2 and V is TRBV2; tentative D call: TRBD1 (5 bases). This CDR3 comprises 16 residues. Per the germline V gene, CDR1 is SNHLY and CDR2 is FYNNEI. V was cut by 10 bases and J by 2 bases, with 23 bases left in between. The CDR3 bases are TGTGCCACCCAGGGCGGGGGAGGACGGGGAAACTATGGCTACACCTTC. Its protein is CATQGGGGRGNYGYTF.

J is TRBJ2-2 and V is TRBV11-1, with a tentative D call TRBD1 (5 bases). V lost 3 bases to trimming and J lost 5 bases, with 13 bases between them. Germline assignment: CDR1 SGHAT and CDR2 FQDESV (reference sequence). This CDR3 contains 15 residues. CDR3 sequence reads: CASSLAARATGELFF. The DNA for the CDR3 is TGTGCCAGCAGCTTGGCGGCCAGGGCGACCGGGGAGCTGTTTTTT.

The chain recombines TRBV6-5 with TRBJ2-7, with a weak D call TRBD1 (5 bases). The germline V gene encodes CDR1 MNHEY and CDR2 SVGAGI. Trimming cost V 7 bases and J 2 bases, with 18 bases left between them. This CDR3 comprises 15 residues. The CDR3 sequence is CASTPTPDRTYEQYF. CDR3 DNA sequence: TGTGCCAGCACCCCTACCCCCGACAGAACCTACGAGCAGTACTTC.

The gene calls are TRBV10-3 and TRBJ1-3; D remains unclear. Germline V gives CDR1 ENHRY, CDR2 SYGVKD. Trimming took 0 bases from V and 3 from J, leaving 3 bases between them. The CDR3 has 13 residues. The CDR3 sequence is CAISESSGNTIYF. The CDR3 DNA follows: TGTGCCATCAGTGAGTCGAGTGGAAACACCATATATTTT.

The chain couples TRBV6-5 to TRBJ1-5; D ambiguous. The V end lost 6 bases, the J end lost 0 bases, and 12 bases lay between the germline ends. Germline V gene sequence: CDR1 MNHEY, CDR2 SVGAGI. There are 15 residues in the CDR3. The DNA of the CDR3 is TGTGCCAGCAGACCATCGGGGATTAGCAATCAGCCCCAGCATTTT. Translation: CASRPSGISNQPQHF.

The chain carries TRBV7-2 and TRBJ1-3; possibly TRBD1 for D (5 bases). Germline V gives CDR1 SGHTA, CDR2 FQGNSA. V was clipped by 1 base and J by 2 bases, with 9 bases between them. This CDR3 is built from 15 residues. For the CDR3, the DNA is TGTGCCAGCAGCTTAGAGGCAGGGACTGGAAACACCATATATTTT. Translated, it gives CASSLEAGTGNTIYF. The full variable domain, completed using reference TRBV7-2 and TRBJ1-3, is GAGVSQSPSNKVTEKGKDVELRCDPISGHTALYWYRQSLGQGLEFLIYFQGNSAPDKSGLPSDRFSAERTGGSVSTLTIQRTQQEDSAVYLCASSLEAGTGNTIYFGEGSWLTVV.

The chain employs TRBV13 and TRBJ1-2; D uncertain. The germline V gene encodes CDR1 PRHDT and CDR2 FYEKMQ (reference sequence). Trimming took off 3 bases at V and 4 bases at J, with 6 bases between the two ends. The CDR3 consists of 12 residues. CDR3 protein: CASSLGSYGYTF. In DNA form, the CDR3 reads TGTGCCAGCAGCTTGGGGAGCTATGGCTACACCTTC.

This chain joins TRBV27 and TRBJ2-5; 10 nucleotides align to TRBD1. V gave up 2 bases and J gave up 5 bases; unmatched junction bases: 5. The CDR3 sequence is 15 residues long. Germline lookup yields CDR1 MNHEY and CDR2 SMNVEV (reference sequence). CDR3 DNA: TGTGCCAGCAGTTTAAGGGACAGGGGAGCGGAGACCCAGTACTTC. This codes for CASSLRDRGAETQYF.

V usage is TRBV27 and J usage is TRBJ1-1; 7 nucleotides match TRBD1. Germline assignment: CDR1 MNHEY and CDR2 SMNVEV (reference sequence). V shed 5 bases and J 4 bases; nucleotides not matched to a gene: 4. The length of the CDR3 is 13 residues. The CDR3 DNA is TGTGCCAGCAGTCTGACAGGGTTCACTGAAGCTTTCTTT. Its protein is CASSLTGFTEAFF.

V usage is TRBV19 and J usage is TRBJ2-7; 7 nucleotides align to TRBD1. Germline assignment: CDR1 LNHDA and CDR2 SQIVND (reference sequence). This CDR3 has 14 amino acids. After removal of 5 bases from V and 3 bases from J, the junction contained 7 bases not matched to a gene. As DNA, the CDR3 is TGTGCCAGTAGTTTCCGGGACAGATTCTACGAGCAGTACTTC. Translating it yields CASSFRDRFYEQYF.

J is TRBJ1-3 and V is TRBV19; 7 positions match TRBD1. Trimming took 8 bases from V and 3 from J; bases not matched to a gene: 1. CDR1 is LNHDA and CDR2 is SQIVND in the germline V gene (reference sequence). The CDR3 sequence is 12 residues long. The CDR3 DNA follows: TGTGCCAGTCGGACAGGTGGAAACACCATATATTTT. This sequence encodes CASRTGGNTIYF.

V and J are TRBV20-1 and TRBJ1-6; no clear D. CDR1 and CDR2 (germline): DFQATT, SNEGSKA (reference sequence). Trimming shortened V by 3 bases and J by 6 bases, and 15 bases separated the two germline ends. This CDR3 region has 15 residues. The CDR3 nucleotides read TGCAGTGCTAGTACGGTTGCAGGTAGTAATTCACCCCTCCACTTT. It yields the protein CSASTVAGSNSPLHF.

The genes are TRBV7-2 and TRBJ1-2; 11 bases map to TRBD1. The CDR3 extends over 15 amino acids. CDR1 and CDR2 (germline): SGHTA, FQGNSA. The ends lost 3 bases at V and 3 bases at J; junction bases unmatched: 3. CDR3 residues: CASSLGQGGHYGYTF. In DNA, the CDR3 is TGTGCCAGCAGCTTGGGACAGGGGGGGCACTATGGCTACACCTTC. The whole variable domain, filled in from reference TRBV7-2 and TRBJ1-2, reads GAGVSQSPSNKVTEKGKDVELRCDPISGHTALYWYRQSLGQGLEFLIYFQGNSAPDKSGLPSDRFSAERTGGSVSTLTIQRTQQEDSAVYLCASSLGQGGHYGYTFGSGTRLTVV.